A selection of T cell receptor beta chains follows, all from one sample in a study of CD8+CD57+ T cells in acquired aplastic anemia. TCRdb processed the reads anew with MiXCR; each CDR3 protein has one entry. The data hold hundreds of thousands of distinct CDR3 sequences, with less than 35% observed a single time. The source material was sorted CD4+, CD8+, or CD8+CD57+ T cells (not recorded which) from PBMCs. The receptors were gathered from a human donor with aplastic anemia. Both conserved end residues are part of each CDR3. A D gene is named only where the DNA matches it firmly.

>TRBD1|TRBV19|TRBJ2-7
CASSTRGQGYEQYF
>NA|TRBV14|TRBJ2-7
CASSQYEGGGTYEQYF
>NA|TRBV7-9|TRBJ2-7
CASSLGGNYEEQYF
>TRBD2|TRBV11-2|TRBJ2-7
CASSYFGGAGRLSSYEQYF
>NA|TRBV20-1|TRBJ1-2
CSAMSPSYTF
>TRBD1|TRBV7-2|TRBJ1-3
CASSPRGLGNTIYF
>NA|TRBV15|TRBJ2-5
CATRSERSTDQETQYF
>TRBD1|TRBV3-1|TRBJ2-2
CASSHRGQGGTGELFF
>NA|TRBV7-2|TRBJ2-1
CASSLKQGGEQFF
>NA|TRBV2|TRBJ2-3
CASSAPQGTDTQYF
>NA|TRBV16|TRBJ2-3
CASSPMGQPRGDTQYF
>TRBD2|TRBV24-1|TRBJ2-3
CATSDSSGGPYTQYF
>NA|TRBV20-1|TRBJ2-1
CSAQGGSHNEQFF
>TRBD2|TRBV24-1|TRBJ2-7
CATSGKTSAAYEQYF
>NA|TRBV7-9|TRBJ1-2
CASSQSAGYGYTF
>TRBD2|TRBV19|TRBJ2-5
CASIAGGGKTQYF
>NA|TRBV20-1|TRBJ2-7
CSAKSPGLYDEQYF
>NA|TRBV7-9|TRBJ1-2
CASSVNRDIYSYTF
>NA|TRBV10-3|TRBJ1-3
CASSSLDMGAGNTIYF
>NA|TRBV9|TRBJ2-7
CASSSRAISYEQYF
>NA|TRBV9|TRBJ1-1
CASSVGVTANTEAFF
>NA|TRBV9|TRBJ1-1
CASSVGTQLKDTEAFF
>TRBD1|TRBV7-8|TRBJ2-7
CASSPGTGVYEQYF
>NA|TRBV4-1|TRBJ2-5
CASSQVGSSKKTQYF
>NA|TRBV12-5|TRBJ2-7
CASGLVGRGEQYF